These T cell receptor beta chains were read from a single sample in a study of OX40 agonist ivuxolimab in advanced cancers. The method was immunoSEQ multiplex PCR; TCRdb's version includes in-frame clones alone and lacks a portion of them. The sample records roughly 49,000 clones, approximately 87% being singletons. Source: CD4+ or CD8+ T cells sorted from blood, taken in a trial of the OX40 agonist ivuxolimab. The source is an adult with an advanced solid tumor such as melanoma, head and neck, liver or kidney cancer. The CDR3 runs from the conserved cysteine through the conserved F or W. A D gene is named only where the DNA matches it firmly. For some rows the clone size is stated as once, few or many, or as a class when expanded; others skip it.

d_gene	v_gene	abundance	j_gene	CDR3aa	CDR3nt
.	TRBV7-2	.	TRBJ2-3	CASSPISVDTQYF	TGTGCCAGCAGCCCTATATCAGTAGATACGCAGTATTTT
.	TRBV12-2	once	TRBJ1-6	CASRPHYGTREINSPLHF	TGTGCAAGTCGCCCTCATTACGGGACACGGGAGATTAATTCACCCCTCCACTTT
.	TRBV7-9	.	TRBJ1-4	CASSQVMFWRRLFF	TGCGCCAGCAGCCAAGTCATGTTTTGGAGGCGGCTGTTTTTT
.	TRBV2	.	TRBJ2-1	CASMTSSGLEQFF	TGTGCCAGCATGACTAGTTCGGGTCTTGAGCAGTTCTTC
TRBD1	TRBV28	.	TRBJ2-1	CASSLRTGSTYNEQFF	TGTGCCAGCAGTTTACGGACAGGGAGCACCTACAATGAGCAGTTCTTC
.	TRBV5-4	medium-sized	TRBJ2-1	CASSLAREQFF	TGTGCCAGCAGCTTGGCGAGGGAGCAGTTCTTC
.	TRBV9	.	TRBJ2-2	CASSVAGARELFF	TGTGCCAGCAGCGTAGCTGGGGCACGGGAGCTGTTTTTT
.	TRBV15	.	TRBJ1-1	CATSRDLGITEAFF	TGTGCCACCAGCAGAGATCTAGGGATCACTGAAGCTTTCTTT
TRBD2	TRBV7-9	.	TRBJ2-5	CASSARAHSGRWQETQYF	TGTGCCAGCAGCGCGCGTGCCCATAGCGGGAGGTGGCAAGAGACCCAGTACTTC
.	TRBV11-2	.	TRBJ1-1	CASSLSEEAFF	TGTGCCAGCAGCTTAAGCGAAGAAGCTTTCTTT
.	TRBV27	.	TRBJ2-2	CASSELGSGLVNTGELFF	TGTGCCAGCAGTGAACTAGGGTCAGGACTGGTAAACACCGGGGAGCTGTTTTTT
.	TRBV12-5	medium-sized	TRBJ1-1	CASGLAQTVWSTEAFF	TGTGCTAGTGGTTTGGCCCAGACAGTTTGGAGCACTGAAGCTTTCTTT
TRBD2	TRBV4-1	once	TRBJ2-2	CASSQAGTSNTGELFF	TGCGCCAGCAGCCAGGCCGGGACTAGCAACACCGGGGAGCTGTTTTTT
TRBD2	TRBV14	.	TRBJ2-1	CASSPRGGIEQFF	TGTGCCAGCAGCCCCCGGGGAGGGATTGAGCAGTTCTTC
.	TRBV27	.	TRBJ2-5	CASSLWADYQETQYF	TGTGCCAGCAGTTTATGGGCAGACTACCAAGAGACCCAGTACTTC
.	TRBV29-1	.	TRBJ1-1	CSVASLNTEAFF	TGCAGCGTCGCTTCCTTGAACACTGAAGCTTTCTTT
TRBD2	TRBV4-3	.	TRBJ2-7	CASSQDLLAVVYEQYF	TGCGCCAGCAGCCAAGACCTACTAGCGGTTGTCTACGAGCAGTACTTC
TRBD1	TRBV7-9	medium-sized	TRBJ1-2	CASTRGTGEGYTF	TGTGCCAGCACCCGCGGGACAGGGGAGGGCTACACCTTC
.	TRBV6-5	.	TRBJ2-5	CASSRRTGLRETQYF	TGTGCCAGCAGTCGCCGAACAGGGTTACGGGAGACCCAGTACTTC
TRBD2	TRBV27	.	TRBJ2-4	CASTPRAGGPIGAKNIQYF	TGTGCCAGCACCCCTAGGGCGGGAGGGCCGATAGGTGCAAAAAACATTCAGTACTTC
.	TRBV6-5	.	TRBJ1-4	CASSYGGDLNEKLFF	TGTGCCAGCAGTTACGGGGGGGACCTTAATGAAAAACTGTTTTTT
.	TRBV4-1	.	TRBJ2-7	CASSQDLLTYEQYF	TGCGCCAGCAGCCAAGATCTCCTAACATACGAGCAGTACTTC
TRBD2	TRBV4-3	.	TRBJ2-3	CASSQDSGRGTDTQYF	TGCGCCAGCAGCCAAGATTCAGGGAGGGGCACAGATACGCAGTATTTT
.	TRBV30	.	TRBJ2-2	CAWSVRTVVARNTGELFF	TGTGCCTGGAGTGTACGGACAGTTGTAGCTCGAAACACCGGGGAGCTGTTTTTT
.	TRBV6-5	.	TRBJ2-2	CASSYSDGLDTGELFF	TGTGCCAGCAGTTACTCCGACGGGCTAGACACCGGGGAGCTGTTTTTT
.	TRBV14	.	TRBJ2-3	CASSHRGEQDTQYF	TGTGCCAGCAGCCATAGGGGAGAACAAGATACGCAGTATTTT
TRBD1	TRBV29-1	.	TRBJ1-2	CSVDRDGYTF	TGCAGCGTCGACAGGGATGGCTACACCTTC
.	TRBV7-2	.	TRBJ1-2	CASSLLGGDYGYTF	TGTGCCAGCAGCTTACTTGGGGGGGACTATGGCTACACCTTC
.	TRBV6-5	.	TRBJ2-7	CASSYQGMNNEQYF	TGTGCCAGCAGTTACCAGGGGATGAATAACGAGCAGTACTTC
.	TRBV28	once	TRBJ2-5	CASSFLAGQPRGETQYF	TGTGCCAGCAGTTTTCTGGCGGGACAACCCAGAGGGGAGACCCAGTACTTC
.	TRBV18	.	TRBJ1-1	CASSPRGIFEMGNTEAFF	TGTGCCAGCTCACCACGCGGTATTTTCGAGATGGGAAACACTGAAGCTTTCTTT
TRBD2	TRBV7-3	.	TRBJ2-1	CASGSSLAGAYNEQFF	TGTGCCAGCGGATCCTCCTTAGCGGGGGCCTACAATGAGCAGTTCTTC
TRBD1	TRBV4-1	.	TRBJ1-1	CASSQAGGLYTEAFF	TGCGCCAGCAGCCAGGCAGGGGGCTTATACACTGAAGCTTTCTTT
.	TRBV4-3	.	TRBJ2-2	CASSQLSTGELFF	TGCGCCAGCAGCCAATTGTCCACCGGGGAGCTGTTTTTT
.	TRBV5-1	.	TRBJ1-1	CASSLGQGVTEAFF	TGCGCCAGCAGCTTGGGGCAGGGAGTAACTGAAGCTTTCTTT
.	TRBV7-2	.	TRBJ2-1	CASSPGRGKTYNEQFF	TGTGCCAGCAGCCCCGGCCGGGGCAAGACCTACAATGAGCAGTTCTTC
.	TRBV9	.	TRBJ2-3	CASSVYTSTDTQYF	TGTGCCAGCAGCGTATACACGAGCACAGATACGCAGTATTTT